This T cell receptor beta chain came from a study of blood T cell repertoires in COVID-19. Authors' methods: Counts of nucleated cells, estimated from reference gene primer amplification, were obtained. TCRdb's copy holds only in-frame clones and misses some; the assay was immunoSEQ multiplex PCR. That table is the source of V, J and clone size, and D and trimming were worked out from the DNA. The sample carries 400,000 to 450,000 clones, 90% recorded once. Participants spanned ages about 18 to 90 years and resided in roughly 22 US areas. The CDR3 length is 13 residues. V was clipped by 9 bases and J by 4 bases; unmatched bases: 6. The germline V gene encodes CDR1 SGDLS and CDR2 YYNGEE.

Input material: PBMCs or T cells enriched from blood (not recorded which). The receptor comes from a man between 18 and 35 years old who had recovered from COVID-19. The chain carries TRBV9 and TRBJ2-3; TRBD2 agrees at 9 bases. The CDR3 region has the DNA TGTGCCATCCCTAGCGGGGCCGCAGATACGCAGTATTTT. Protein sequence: CAIPSGAADTQYF.